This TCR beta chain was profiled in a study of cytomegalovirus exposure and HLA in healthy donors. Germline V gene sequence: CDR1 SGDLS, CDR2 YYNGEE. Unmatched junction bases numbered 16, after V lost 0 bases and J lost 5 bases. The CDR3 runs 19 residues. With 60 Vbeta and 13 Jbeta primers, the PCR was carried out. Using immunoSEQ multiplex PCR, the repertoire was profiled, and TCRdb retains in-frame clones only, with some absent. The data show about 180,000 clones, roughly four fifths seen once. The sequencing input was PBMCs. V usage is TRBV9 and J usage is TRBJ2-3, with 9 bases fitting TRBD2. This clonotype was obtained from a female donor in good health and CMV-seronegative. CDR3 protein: CASSVAQVLTAGGGDTQYF. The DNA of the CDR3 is TGTGCCAGCAGCGTAGCCCAGGTGTTAACAGCGGGAGGAGGAGATACGCAGTATTTT.